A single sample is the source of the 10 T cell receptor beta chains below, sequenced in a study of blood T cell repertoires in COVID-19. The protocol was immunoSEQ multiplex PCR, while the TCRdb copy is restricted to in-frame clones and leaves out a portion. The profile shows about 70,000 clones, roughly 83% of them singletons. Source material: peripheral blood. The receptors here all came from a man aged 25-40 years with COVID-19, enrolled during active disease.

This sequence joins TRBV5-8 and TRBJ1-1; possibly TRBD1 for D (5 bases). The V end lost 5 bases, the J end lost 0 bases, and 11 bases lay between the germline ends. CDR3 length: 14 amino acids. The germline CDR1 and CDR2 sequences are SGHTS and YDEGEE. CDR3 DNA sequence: TGTGCCAGCAGAACTACAGGATTGAACACTGAAGCTTTCTTT. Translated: CASRTTGLNTEAFF. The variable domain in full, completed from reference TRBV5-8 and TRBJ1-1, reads EAGVTQSPTHLIKTRGQQATLRCSPISGHTSVYWYQQALGLGLQFLLWYDEGEERNRGNFPPRFSGRQFPNYSSELNVNALELEDSALYLCASRTTGLNTEAFFGQGTRLTVV.

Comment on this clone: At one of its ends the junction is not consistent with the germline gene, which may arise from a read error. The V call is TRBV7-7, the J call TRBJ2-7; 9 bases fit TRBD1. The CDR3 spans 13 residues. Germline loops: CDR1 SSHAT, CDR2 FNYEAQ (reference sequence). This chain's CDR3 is CASSPDRGGEQYF. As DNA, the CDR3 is TGTGCTAGCAGCCCTGACAGGGGGGGCGAGCAGTACTTC.

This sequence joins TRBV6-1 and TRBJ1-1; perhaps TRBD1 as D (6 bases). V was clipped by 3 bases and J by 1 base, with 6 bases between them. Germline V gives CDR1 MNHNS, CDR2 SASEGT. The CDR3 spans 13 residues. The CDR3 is CASSEDRNTEAFF. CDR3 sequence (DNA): TGTGCCAGCAGTGAGGACAGGAACACTGAAGCTTTCTTT.

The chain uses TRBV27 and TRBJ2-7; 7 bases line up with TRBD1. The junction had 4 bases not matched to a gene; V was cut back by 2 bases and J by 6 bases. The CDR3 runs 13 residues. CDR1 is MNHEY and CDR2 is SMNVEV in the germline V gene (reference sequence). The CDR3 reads CASSLIRDSEQYF. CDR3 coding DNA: TGTGCCAGCAGTTTAATACGGGACAGCGAGCAGTACTTC.

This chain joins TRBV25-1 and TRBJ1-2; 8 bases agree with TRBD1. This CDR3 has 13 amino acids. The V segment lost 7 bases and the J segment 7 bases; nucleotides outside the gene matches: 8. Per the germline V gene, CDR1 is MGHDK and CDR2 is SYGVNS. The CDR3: CASNPQGAVGYTF. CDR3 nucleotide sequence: TGTGCCAGCAACCCCCAGGGGGCGGTTGGCTACACCTTC.

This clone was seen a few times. CDR3 in DNA: TGTGCCAGCAGCTTAATCTTGTCCGGTGATGAAAAACTGTTTTTT. It yields the protein CASSLILSGDEKLFF. This chain uses TRBV7-9 with TRBJ1-4; D gene unclear. V lost 2 bases, J lost 6 bases, and 13 bases lay in between. CDR1 and CDR2 from the germline V gene are SEHNR and FQNEAQ (reference sequence). This CDR3 contains 15 residues.

CDR3 amino acids: CASSLPTGLRIAKNIQYF. The CDR3 bases are TGTGCCAGCAGCTTACCGACAGGGTTGCGGATAGCCAAAAACATTCAGTACTTC. This rearrangement joins TRBV11-2 to TRBJ2-4, with 7 bases aligning to TRBD1. Per the germline V gene, CDR1 is SGHAT and CDR2 is FQNNGV. V trimming: 2 bases; J trimming: 0 bases; junction bases outside the gene matches: 10. This CDR3 is 18 amino acids long.

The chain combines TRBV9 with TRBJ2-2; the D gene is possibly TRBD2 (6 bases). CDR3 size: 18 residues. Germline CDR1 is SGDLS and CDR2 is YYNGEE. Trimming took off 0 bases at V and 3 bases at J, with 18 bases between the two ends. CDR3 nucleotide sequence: TGTGCCAGCAGCGTAGCGCTGGGAGAGCGGGTAGACACCGGGGAGCTGTTTTTT. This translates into CASSVALGERVDTGELFF.

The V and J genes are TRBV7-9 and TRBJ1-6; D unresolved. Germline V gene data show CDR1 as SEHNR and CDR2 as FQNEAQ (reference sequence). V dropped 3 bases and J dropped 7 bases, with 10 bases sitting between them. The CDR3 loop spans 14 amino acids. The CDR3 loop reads CASSLADINSPLHF. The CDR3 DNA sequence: TGTGCCAGCAGCTTGGCTGACATAAATTCACCCCTCCACTTT.

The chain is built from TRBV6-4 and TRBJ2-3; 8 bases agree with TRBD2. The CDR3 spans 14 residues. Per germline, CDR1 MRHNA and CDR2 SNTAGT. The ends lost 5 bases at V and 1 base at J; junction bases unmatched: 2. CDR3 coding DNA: TGTGCCAGCAGTCGAGCGGGAGGCACAGATACGCAGTATTTT. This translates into CASSRAGGTDTQYF.